The 19 T cell receptor beta chains given below trace back to one sample, sequenced in a study of T cell repertoires in cytomegalovirus infection. TCRdb fed the reads into MiXCR, producing one record per CDR3 protein. The data hold a few hundred thousand distinct CDR3 sequences, with approximately 9.5% observed a single time. Sequencing input: PBMCs. The receptors derive from a human donor in good health (CMV status not recorded). Some clones in this sample may be carry-over from other donors' samples.

This clonotype was counted a few times. The chain combines TRBV11-2 with TRBJ2-1, with a possible D match to TRBD2 (5 bases). V was cut by 5 bases and J by 9 bases, with 11 bases left in between. Germline CDR1 reads SGHAT; CDR2 reads FQNNGV. CDR3 length: 12 residues. CDR3 DNA sequence: TGTGCCAGCAGCAATGTCCGGGGTGAGCAGTTCTTC. It codes for CASSNVRGEQFF.

This sequence joins TRBV28 and TRBJ1-5, with 9 bases matching TRBD1. This CDR3 is 13 amino acids long. Trimming at V came to 6 bases and at J to 11 bases, leaving 8 bases not matched to a gene. The germline CDR1 and CDR2 sequences are MDHEN and SYDVKM. CDR3 nucleotide sequence: TGTGCCAGCAGCAGGACAGGGGCGGTGGCCCAGCATTTT. Residues: CASSRTGAVAQHF.

The chain couples TRBV5-1 to TRBJ2-3, with 11 positions matching TRBD2. Germline V gene data show CDR1 as SGHRS and CDR2 as YFSETQ. The CDR3 is 15 amino acids. V trimming: 5 bases; J trimming: 6 bases; junction bases outside the gene matches: 8. The CDR3 nucleotides read TGCGCCAGCAGGGCCCTACTAGCGGGGGCGGATACGCAGTATTTT. The encoded protein is CASRALLAGADTQYF. Supplemented by reference TRBV5-1 and TRBJ2-3, the full variable domain reads KAGVTQTPRYLIKTRGQQVTLSCSPISGHRSVSWYQQTPGQGLQFLFEYFSETQRNKGNFPGRFSGRQFSNSRSEMNVSTLELGDSALYLCASRALLAGADTQYFGPGTRLTVL.

This clonotype was picked up a small number of times. The chain uses TRBV20-1 and TRBJ2-1; perhaps TRBD2 as D (5 bases). Germline lookup yields CDR1 DFQATT and CDR2 SNEGSKA (reference sequence). Trimming shortened V by 5 bases and J by 10 bases, and 18 bases separated the two germline ends. CDR3 length: 13 amino acids. DNA of the CDR3: TGCAGTGCTCGATACACACCGGACTTCGAGCAGTTCTTC. Its translation is CSARYTPDFEQFF.

This clonotype has at least ten counts. V usage is TRBV5-6 and J usage is TRBJ2-5, with 7 positions matching TRBD2. The V and J ends lost 2 bases and 5 bases, in that order; junction bases with no gene match: 9. There are 15 residues in the CDR3. In germline, CDR1 is SGHDT, CDR2 YYEEEE. The CDR3 region is CASSFRLLGGETQYF. CDR3 nucleotide sequence: TGTGCCAGCAGCTTCCGCCTGCTGGGAGGGGAGACCCAGTACTTC.

The genes are TRBV4-2 and TRBJ2-1; D not certain. The CDR3 contains 16 residues. V lost 2 bases and J 3 bases, leaving 14 bases between the germline ends. The germline V gene has CDR1 LGHNA and CDR2 YNFKEQ. The CDR3 DNA follows: TGTGCCAGCAGCCAACACGCGGACCGCCGCTACAATGAGCAGTTCTTC. Translating gives CASSQHADRRYNEQFF.

This clonotype came up many times. The chain joins TRBV15 to TRBJ2-1; the D gene is possibly TRBD1 (6 bases). Per the germline V gene, CDR1 is LNHNV and CDR2 is YYDKDF (reference sequence). The CDR3 is 15 amino acids. The ends were cut back, 6 bases at V and 7 bases at J, with 19 bases in the middle. CDR3 loop: CATRKTGLGANEQFF. The CDR3 DNA reads TGTGCCACCAGAAAAACAGGGTTAGGAGCGAATGAGCAGTTCTTC.

This clonotype occurred a few times. The chain recombines TRBV10-3 with TRBJ2-7; a possible D gene is TRBD2 (5 bases). This CDR3 comprises 14 residues. The V and J ends lost 2 bases and 2 bases respectively, with 10 bases between them. Germline values: CDR1 ENHRY, CDR2 SYGVKD. In DNA form, the CDR3 reads TGTGCCATCAGTGAGCGGGATCCGACCTACGAGCAGTACTTC. It specifies CAISERDPTYEQYF.

This clonotype appeared many times. The chain couples TRBV7-2 to TRBJ2-7; D might be TRBD2 (6 bases). Trimming took 3 bases from V and 5 from J, leaving 14 bases between them. Germline V lookup: CDR1 SGHTA, CDR2 FQGNSA. This CDR3 comprises 14 residues. This CDR3 reads CASSFPRGMHEQYF. The CDR3 coding sequence is TGTGCCAGCAGCTTTCCGCGGGGAATGCACGAGCAGTACTTC.

This clonotype was observed many times. This chain connects TRBV4-1 to TRBJ2-5; 7 positions match TRBD2. The V segment lost 4 bases and the J segment 4 bases; nucleotides outside the gene matches: 3. CDR3 length: 13 amino acids. Germline assignment: CDR1 MGHRA and CDR2 YSYEKL. CDR3 amino acids: CASSRGGVETQYF. The CDR3 DNA reads as TGCGCCAGCAGCCGGGGGGGTGTAGAGACCCAGTACTTC.

The V and J genes are TRBV27 and TRBJ1-1, with 10 bases fitting TRBD1. Germline assignment: CDR1 MNHEY and CDR2 SMNVEV (reference sequence). The V and J ends lost 5 bases and 6 bases, in that order; junction bases with no gene match: 9. The CDR3 has 15 residues. CDR3 bases: TGTGCCAGCAGTCAACTGACAGGGGGCGGGGCTGAAGCTTTCTTT. Amino acid sequence: CASSQLTGGGAEAFF.

The chain employs TRBV28 and TRBJ2-3, with 7 bases lining up with TRBD2. The J segment lost 1 base and the V segment lost 7 bases, leaving 2 bases of the junction unmatched. This CDR3 is built from 13 residues. CDR1 is MDHEN and CDR2 is SYDVKM in the germline V gene. Here the CDR3 DNA reads TGTGCCAGCAATCGGGGGGGCACAGATACGCAGTATTTT. This codes for CASNRGGTDTQYF.

This clonotype was counted a few times. This chain joins TRBV19 and TRBJ1-5; weak D call: TRBD1 (6 bases). Germline V gives CDR1 LNHDA, CDR2 SQIVND (reference sequence). CDR3 length: 15 amino acids. Trimming shortened V by 5 bases and J by 4 bases, and 15 bases separated the two germline ends. The CDR3 sequence: CASSPRPDRNQPQHF. In DNA, the CDR3 is TGTGCCAGTAGTCCGCGCCCGGACAGAAATCAGCCCCAGCATTTT.

This clonotype was seen at least ten times. J is TRBJ2-4 and V is TRBV7-2; perhaps TRBD2 as D (6 bases). This CDR3 has 18 residues. Germline CDR1 and CDR2: SGHTA and FQGNSA. V lost 2 bases, J lost 0 bases, and 17 bases lay in between. The CDR3, as DNA: TGTGCCAGCAGCTTATATGGTCTGGGGAGGCTAGCCAAAAACATTCAGTACTTC. Its translation is CASSLYGLGRLAKNIQYF.

The chain combines TRBV6-2 or TRBV6-3 with TRBJ2-7, with D perhaps TRBD1 (6 bases). From germline, CDR1 is MNHEY and CDR2 SVGEGT. There are 15 residues in the CDR3. The germline V and J ends were trimmed by 6 bases and 3 bases, with 18 bases remaining between them. The CDR3 DNA is TGTGCCAGCAGCCCTATAACAGGGTACTTCTACGAGCAGTACTTC. Protein sequence: CASSPITGYFYEQYF.

This clonotype occurred many times. J is TRBJ2-5 and V is TRBV6-1; 8 bases line up with TRBD1. The germline V gene has CDR1 MNHNS and CDR2 SASEGT. V shed 6 bases and J 5 bases; nucleotides not matched to a gene: 8. This CDR3 is built from 14 residues. CDR3 coding DNA: TGTGCCAGCAGGCGACAGGGGCGAGGGGAGACCCAGTACTTC. Its translation is CASRRQGRGETQYF.

This clonotype was detected ten times or more. The rearrangement joins TRBV6-5 to TRBJ2-3; 9 bases fit TRBD1. Germline assignment: CDR1 MNHEY and CDR2 SVGAGI. With 6 bases clipped from V and 8 bases from J, the junction kept 9 bases outside the gene matches. This CDR3 spans 14 amino acids. Here the CDR3 DNA reads TGTGCCAGCAGATGGGACAGGGTAGATGGTACGCAGTATTTT. This sequence encodes CASRWDRVDGTQYF.

This sequence joins TRBV10-3 and TRBJ2-7; TRBD1 agrees at 9 bases. Losses at the gene ends were 0 bases for V and 6 bases for J; bases not matched to a gene: 6. The CDR3 consists of 15 residues. Germline assignment: CDR1 ENHRY and CDR2 SYGVKD. CDR3 protein: CAISESRTGAAEQYF. Written as DNA, the CDR3 is TGTGCCATCAGTGAGTCGAGGACAGGGGCGGCCGAGCAGTACTTC.

This clonotype was detected ten times or more. This chain's CDR3 is CASSLGGVRNQPQHF. The CDR3 nucleotides are TGTGCCAGCAGCTTAGGAGGGGTTCGCAATCAGCCCCAGCATTTT. The chain has TRBV7-2 and TRBJ1-5, with a tentative D call TRBD1 (5 bases). Germline loops: CDR1 SGHTA, CDR2 FQGNSA. The V and J ends lost 1 base and 2 bases respectively, with 9 bases between them. The CDR3 sequence is 15 residues long.